This T cell receptor (beta chain) derives from a study of T cell responses to AZD1222 COVID-19 vaccine. General study points: Among those given AZD1222, only 5 to 7 were seropositive at baseline. Donors were chiefly white British, with a greater number of females, and clonal diversity was perhaps underestimated. Vaccine-associated CD4 TCRs spanned spike, dominant at 160-218 and 743-854.

The method was immunoSEQ multiplex PCR; TCRdb's version includes in-frame clones alone and lacks a portion of them. The table records 100,000 to 140,000 clones, approximately 90% of them present only once. This clone was observed a handful of times. The antigen remains unidentified. The CDR3 length is 14 residues. Germline-derived CDR1 and CDR2 are SGHNT and YYREEE (reference sequence). The V end was cut by 9 bases, the J end by 5 bases, with 20 bases between. The TCR comes from an adult who received the AZD1222 COVID-19 vaccine. The chain has TRBV5-4 and TRBJ1-1, with a weak D call TRBD1 (5 bases). Material: peripheral blood, obtained 28 days after the second AZD1222 dose. CDR3 bases: TGTGCCACCGGGAACGAGGAAAAGGGGACTGAAGCTTTCTTT. This translates into CATGNEEKGTEAFF.